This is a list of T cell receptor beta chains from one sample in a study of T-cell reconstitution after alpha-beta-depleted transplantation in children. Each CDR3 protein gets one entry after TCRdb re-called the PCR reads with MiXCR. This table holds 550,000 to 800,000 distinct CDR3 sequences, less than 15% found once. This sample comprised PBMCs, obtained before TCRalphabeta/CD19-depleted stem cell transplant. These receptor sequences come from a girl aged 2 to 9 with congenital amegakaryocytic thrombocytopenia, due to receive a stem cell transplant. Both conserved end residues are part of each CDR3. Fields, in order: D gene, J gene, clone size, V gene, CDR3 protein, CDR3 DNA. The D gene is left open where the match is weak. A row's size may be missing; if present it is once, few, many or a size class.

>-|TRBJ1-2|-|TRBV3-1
CASSQGDGGYTF
TGTGCCAGCAGCCAAGGCGACGGGGGCTACACCTTC
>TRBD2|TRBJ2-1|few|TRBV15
CATSRDPGLAGVNEQFF
TGTGCCACCAGCAGAGATCCGGGACTAGCGGGAGTTAACGAGCAGTTCTTC
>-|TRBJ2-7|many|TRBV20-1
CSAILEYEQYF
TGCAGTGCCATTCTAGAGTACGAGCAGTACTTC
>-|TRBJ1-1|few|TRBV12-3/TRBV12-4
CASARTGSDTEAFF
TGTGCCAGCGCCCGGACGGGGTCCGACACTGAAGCTTTCTTT
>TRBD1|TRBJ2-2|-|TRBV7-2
CVSSLEGAGTGELFF
TGTGTCAGCAGCTTAGAGGGGGCTGGTACCGGGGAGCTGTTTTTT
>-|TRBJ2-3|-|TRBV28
CASSFYFTDTQYF
TGTGCCAGCAGTTTTTATTTCACAGATACGCAGTATTTT
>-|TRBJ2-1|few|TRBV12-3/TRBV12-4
CASSPTGTIYNEQFF
TGTGCCAGCAGTCCCACCGGGACGATCTACAATGAGCAGTTCTTC
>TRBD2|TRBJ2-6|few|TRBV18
CASSPAVGGSGANVLTF
TGTGCCAGCTCACCAGCGGTCGGGGGGTCTGGGGCCAACGTCCTGACTTTC
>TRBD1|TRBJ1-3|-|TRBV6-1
CASSEAPWTGTGNTIYF
TGTGCCAGCAGTGAAGCGCCCTGGACAGGGACTGGAAACACCATATATTTT
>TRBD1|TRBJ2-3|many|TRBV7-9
CASSTTTRQGTQYF
TGTGCCAGCAGCACAACGACTCGACAGGGGACGCAGTATTTT